This TCR beta chain stems from a study of cytomegalovirus exposure and HLA in healthy donors. The PCR made use of 60 Vbeta and 13 Jbeta primers. Assay: immunoSEQ multiplex PCR; the TCRdb copy retains only in-frame clones and omits some. The sample carries some 150,000 clones, approximately 88% recorded once. The germline V gene has CDR1 SGHRS and CDR2 YFSETQ. The CDR3 runs to 15 residues. Trimming took off 2 bases at V and 8 bases at J, with 19 bases between the two ends. The sequence was obtained from a woman in her twenties or thirties in good health and CMV-seronegative. The chain carries TRBV5-1 and TRBJ1-2, with unresolved D. The sequenced sample consisted of PBMCs. Here the CDR3 DNA reads TGCGCCAGCAGCTTCGGGAACCCTACATTAGGGGGCTACACCTTC. Translated: CASSFGNPTLGGYTF.